A selection of T cell receptor beta chains follows, all from one sample in a study of cytomegalovirus exposure and HLA in healthy donors. Some clones are missing from TCRdb's copy, which holds only in-frame ones; the method was immunoSEQ multiplex PCR. This sample has about 130,000 clones, with approximately 61% found just once. Sequences were obtained from PBMCs. The receptors come from a human donor in good health. Both conserved end residues are trimmed from each CDR3. A D gene is named only where the DNA matches it firmly.

CDR3 protein: ASSATSGRADTQY; V gene: TRBV5-4; D gene: TRBD2
CDR3 protein: ASSLGGRNTGELF; V gene: TRBV7-7; D gene: TRBD2
CDR3 protein: ASSISLAGGPGELF; V gene: TRBV5-5; D gene: TRBD2
CDR3 protein: ASGFGRGETGELF; V gene: TRBV12-5; D gene: -
CDR3 protein: AIPQTGGVDYGYT; V gene: TRBV6-1; D gene: TRBD1
CDR3 protein: ASSQDYANRGITYEQY; V gene: TRBV4-3; D gene: TRBD1
CDR3 protein: ASSISKRERYNEQF; V gene: TRBV19; D gene: TRBD2
CDR3 protein: ASSRDRGTSGRAVETQY; V gene: TRBV4-2; D gene: TRBD2
CDR3 protein: ASSPQLAGANTGELF; V gene: TRBV27; D gene: TRBD2
CDR3 protein: ASSLAGGAHITEAF; V gene: TRBV5-4; D gene: -
CDR3 protein: ASSGLAGPYEQY; V gene: TRBV2; D gene: TRBD2
CDR3 protein: ASTVSPGARQPQH; V gene: TRBV5-5; D gene: -
CDR3 protein: ASSAGQGALNTEAF; V gene: TRBV6-6; D gene: TRBD1
CDR3 protein: ASSRDSYSYEQY; V gene: TRBV7-9; D gene: -
CDR3 protein: ASSPDFTTDTQY; V gene: TRBV7-2; D gene: -
CDR3 protein: ASSRNRRAGITDTQY; V gene: TRBV19; D gene: TRBD2
CDR3 protein: ASSPHSGGSGEQY; V gene: TRBV28; D gene: TRBD2
CDR3 protein: ASSLVAGGGYT; V gene: TRBV11-3; D gene: -
CDR3 protein: ASSLASGRALGYEQY; V gene: TRBV5-8; D gene: TRBD2
CDR3 protein: ASKGQGYEQY; V gene: TRBV10-1; D gene: TRBD1